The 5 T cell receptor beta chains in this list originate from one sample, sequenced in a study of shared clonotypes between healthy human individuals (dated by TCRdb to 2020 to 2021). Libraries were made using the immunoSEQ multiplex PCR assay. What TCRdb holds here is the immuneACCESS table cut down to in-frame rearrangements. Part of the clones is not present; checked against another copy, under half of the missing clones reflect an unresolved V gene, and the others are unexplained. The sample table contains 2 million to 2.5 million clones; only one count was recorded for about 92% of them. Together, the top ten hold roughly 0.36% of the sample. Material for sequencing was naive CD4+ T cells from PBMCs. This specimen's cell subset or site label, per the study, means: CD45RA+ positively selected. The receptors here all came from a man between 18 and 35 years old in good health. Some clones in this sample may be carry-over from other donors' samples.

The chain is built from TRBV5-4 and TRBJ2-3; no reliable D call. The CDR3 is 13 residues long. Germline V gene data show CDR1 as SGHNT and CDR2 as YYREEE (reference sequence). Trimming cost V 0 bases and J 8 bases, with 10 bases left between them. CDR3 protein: CASSLAIFGTQYF. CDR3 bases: TGTGCCAGCAGCTTGGCCATCTTCGGTACGCAGTATTTT.

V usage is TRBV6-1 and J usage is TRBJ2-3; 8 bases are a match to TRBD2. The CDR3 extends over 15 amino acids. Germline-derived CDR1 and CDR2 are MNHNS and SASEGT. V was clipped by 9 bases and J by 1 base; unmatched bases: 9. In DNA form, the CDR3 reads TGTGCCAGTCAGAAAGCGGGAGCGCGCACAGATACGCAGTATTTT. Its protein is CASQKAGARTDTQYF.

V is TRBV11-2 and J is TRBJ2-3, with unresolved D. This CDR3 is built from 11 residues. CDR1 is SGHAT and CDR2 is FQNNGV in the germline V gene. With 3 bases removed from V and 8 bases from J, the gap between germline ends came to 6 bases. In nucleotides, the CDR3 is TGTGCCAGCAGCTTCGTGGGTACGCAGTATTTT. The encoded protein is CASSFVGTQYF.

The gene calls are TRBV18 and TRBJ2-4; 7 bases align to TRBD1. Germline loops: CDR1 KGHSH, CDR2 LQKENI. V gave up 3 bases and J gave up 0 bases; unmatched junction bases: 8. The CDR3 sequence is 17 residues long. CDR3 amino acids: CASSPDRTLPAKNIQYF. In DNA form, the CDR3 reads TGTGCCAGCTCACCGGACAGGACCCTTCCAGCCAAAAACATTCAGTACTTC. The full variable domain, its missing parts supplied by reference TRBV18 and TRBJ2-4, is NAGVMQNPRHLVRRRGQEARLRCSPMKGHSHVYWYRQLPEEGLKFMVYLQKENIIDESGMPKERFSAEFPKEGPSILRIQQVVRGDSAAYFCASSPDRTLPAKNIQYFGAGTRLSVL.

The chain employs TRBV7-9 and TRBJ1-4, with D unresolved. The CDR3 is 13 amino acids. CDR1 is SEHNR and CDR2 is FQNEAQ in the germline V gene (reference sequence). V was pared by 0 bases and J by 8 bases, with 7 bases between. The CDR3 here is CASSLANYEKLFF. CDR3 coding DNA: TGTGCCAGCAGCTTAGCTAACTACGAAAAACTGTTTTTT.